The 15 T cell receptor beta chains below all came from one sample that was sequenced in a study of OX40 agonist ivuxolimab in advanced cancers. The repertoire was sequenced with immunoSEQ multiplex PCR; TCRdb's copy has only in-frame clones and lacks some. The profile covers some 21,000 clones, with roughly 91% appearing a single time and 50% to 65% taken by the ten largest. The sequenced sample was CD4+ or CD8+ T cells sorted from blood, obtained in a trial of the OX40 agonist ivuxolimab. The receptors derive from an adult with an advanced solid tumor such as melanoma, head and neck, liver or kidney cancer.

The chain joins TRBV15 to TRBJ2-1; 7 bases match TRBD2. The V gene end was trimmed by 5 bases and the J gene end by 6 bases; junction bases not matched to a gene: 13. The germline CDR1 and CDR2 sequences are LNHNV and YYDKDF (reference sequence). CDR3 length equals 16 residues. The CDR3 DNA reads TGTGCCACCAGCCGCCTTCCGGCGGGAGTTCCCAATGAGCAGTTCTTC. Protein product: CATSRLPAGVPNEQFF.

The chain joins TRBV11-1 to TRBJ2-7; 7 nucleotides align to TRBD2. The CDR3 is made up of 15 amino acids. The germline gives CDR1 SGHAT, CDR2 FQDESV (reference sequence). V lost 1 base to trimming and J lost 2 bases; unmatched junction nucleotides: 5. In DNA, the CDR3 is TGTGCCAGCAGCTTAGTGCGGACTAGTACCTACGAGCAGTACTTC. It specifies CASSLVRTSTYEQYF.

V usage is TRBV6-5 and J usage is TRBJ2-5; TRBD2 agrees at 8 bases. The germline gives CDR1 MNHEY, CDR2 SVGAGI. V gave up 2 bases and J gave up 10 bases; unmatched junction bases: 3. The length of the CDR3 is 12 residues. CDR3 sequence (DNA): TGTGCCAGCAGTTACCCGGGGGGGGACCAGTACTTC. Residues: CASSYPGGDQYF.

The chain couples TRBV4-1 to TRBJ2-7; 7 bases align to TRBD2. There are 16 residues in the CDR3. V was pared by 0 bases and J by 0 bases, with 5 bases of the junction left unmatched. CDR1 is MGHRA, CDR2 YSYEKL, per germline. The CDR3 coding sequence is TGCGCCAGCAGCCAAGATTGGCGGGAGAGCTCCTACGAGCAGTACTTC. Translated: CASSQDWRESSYEQYF.

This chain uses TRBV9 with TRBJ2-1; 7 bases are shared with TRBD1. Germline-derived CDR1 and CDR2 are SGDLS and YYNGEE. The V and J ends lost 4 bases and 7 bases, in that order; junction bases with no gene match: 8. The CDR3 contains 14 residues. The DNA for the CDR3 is TGTGCCAGCAGCCCCCAAGGGGGCGGGAATGAGCAGTTCTTC. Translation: CASSPQGGGNEQFF.

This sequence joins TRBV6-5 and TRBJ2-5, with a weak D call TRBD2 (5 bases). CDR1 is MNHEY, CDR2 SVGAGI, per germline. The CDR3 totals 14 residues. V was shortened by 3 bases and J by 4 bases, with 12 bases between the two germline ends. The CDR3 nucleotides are TGTGCCAGCAGTTATTCGGGGTTGGGAGAGACCCAGTACTTC. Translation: CASSYSGLGETQYF.

CDR3 coding DNA: TGTGCCAGCAGTGAAGCGGGAGTTGAGCAGTTCTTC. Amino acids: CASSEAGVEQFF. This chain joins TRBV25-1 and TRBJ2-1, with 7 bases matching TRBD2. Germline CDR1 and CDR2: MGHDK and SYGVNS. J lost 9 bases, V lost 2 bases, and 1 base had no gene match. The CDR3 consists of 12 residues.

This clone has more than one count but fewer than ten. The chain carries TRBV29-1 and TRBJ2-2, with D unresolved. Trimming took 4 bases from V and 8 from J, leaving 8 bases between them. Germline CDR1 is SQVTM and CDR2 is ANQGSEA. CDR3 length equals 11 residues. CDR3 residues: CSVVIGGELFF. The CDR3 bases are TGCAGCGTTGTAATCGGGGGGGAGCTGTTTTTT.

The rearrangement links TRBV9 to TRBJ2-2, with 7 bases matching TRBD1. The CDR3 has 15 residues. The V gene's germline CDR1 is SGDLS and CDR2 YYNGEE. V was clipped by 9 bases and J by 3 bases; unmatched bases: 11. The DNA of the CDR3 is TGTGCCACCGCCCCTGGGACAGCCGACACCGGGGAGCTGTTTTTT. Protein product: CATAPGTADTGELFF.

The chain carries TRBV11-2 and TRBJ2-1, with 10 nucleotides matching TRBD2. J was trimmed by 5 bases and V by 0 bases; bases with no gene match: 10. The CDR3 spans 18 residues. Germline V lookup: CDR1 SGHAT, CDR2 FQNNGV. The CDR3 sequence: CASSLEPPLAGVNNEQFF. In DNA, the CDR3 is TGTGCCAGCAGCTTAGAACCCCCGCTAGCGGGAGTAAACAATGAGCAGTTCTTC.

CDR3 sequence (DNA): TGTGCCAGCAGCTTAGTTTCTAGGGGATCCGAGCAGTACTTC. Protein sequence: CASSLVSRGSEQYF. The chain has TRBV11-3 and TRBJ2-7; tentative D call: TRBD1 (5 bases). V lost 1 base to trimming and J lost 6 bases, with 13 bases between them. Germline-derived CDR1 and CDR2 are SGHNT and YENEEA. The CDR3 length is 14 residues.

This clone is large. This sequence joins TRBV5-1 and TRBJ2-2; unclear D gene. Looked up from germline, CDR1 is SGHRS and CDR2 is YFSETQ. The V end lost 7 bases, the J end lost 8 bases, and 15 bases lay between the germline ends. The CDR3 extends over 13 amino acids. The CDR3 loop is CASASLATGELFF. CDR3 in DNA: TGCGCCAGCGCATCCTTAGCAACTGGGGAGCTGTTTTTT.

CDR3 DNA sequence: TGCGCCAGCAGCCTAGGGGATTTAGCCAAAAACATTCAGTACTTC. It specifies CASSLGDLAKNIQYF. The chain couples TRBV4-1 to TRBJ2-4, with D perhaps matching TRBD1 (5 bases). CDR3 size: 15 residues. V was cut by 4 bases and J by 0 bases, with 10 bases left in between. Per the germline V gene, CDR1 is MGHRA and CDR2 is YSYEKL.

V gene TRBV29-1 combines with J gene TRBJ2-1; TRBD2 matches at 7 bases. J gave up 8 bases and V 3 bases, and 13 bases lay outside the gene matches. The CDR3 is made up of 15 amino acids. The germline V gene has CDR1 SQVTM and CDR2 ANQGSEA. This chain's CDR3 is CSVDSEESGGDEQFF. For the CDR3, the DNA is TGCAGCGTTGATTCGGAGGAATCGGGGGGTGATGAGCAGTTCTTC.

CDR3 in DNA: TGTGCCAGCAGCTCGCAGATGCGAGAGACCCAGTACTTC. The encoded protein is CASSSQMRETQYF. The rearrangement uses TRBV7-9 and TRBJ2-5; unclear D gene. The CDR3 extends over 13 amino acids. Germline V lookup: CDR1 SEHNR, CDR2 FQNEAQ (reference sequence). V gave up 4 bases and J gave up 4 bases, with 10 bases separating them.